Ten or more counts support the clone carrying this T cell receptor (beta chain). The germline V gene encodes CDR1 DFQATT and CDR2 SNEGSKA (reference sequence). This CDR3 spans 13 amino acids. With 0 bases removed from V and 7 bases from J, the gap between germline ends came to 13 bases. The record originates from a study of T cells in Graves' hyperthyroidism and ophthalmopathy. For the study at large: It was at initial diagnosis, before any treatment, that peripheral blood was collected.

The PBMCs had their origin in approximately 10 ml of fresh peripheral blood. Regions amplified from RNA transcripts were the TCR beta CDR3 regions. Carried out on the TCR CDR3, a first-round RT-PCR used the HTBI primer set. TCRdb reanalysed the multiplex PCR reads using MiXCR and keeps one entry per CDR3 protein. The repertoire holds about 130,000 distinct CDR3 sequences, with roughly a fifth as singletons. This clonotype originated in a woman aged 50 to 65 with Graves' hyperthyroidism that later progressed to Graves' ophthalmopathy. The chain links TRBV20-1 to TRBJ2-7; no clear D gene. The sequenced material came from blood. The CDR3 DNA reads as TGCAGTGCTAGAGATGGCACCTTTGGGGAGCAGTACTTC. Translation: CSARDGTFGEQYF.